The clone carrying this TCR beta chain was picked up many times. What it binds is unknown. These data originate in a study of Graves' ophthalmopathy and Graves' hyperthyroidism. Study-level points and caveats: Blood also contained most of the expanded thyroid clonotypes above 0.001 frequency.

The CDR3 consists of 15 residues. The germline CDR1 and CDR2 sequences are SGHKS and YYEKEE (reference sequence). V shed 4 bases, J shed 4 bases, and the junction held 7 bases outside the gene matches. RNA served as the template for amplifying TCR beta CDR3 regions. HTBI-primed first-round RT-PCR preceded second-round multiplex PCR. TCRdb redid the calling of the multiplex PCR reads with MiXCR, one entry per CDR3 protein. The sample lists about 590,000 distinct CDR3 sequences, under 45% occurring once. The sequenced sample consisted of peripheral blood or thyroid tissue (not recorded which). The gene calls are TRBV5-5 and TRBJ1-2; 10 nucleotides match TRBD1. This TCR came from an adult man with Graves' hyperthyroidism. DNA for the CDR3: TGTGCCAGCAGCGGTGGGACAGGGGTTCTCTATGGCTACACCTTC. It specifies CASSGGTGVLYGYTF.